These 4 T cell receptor beta chains originate from one sample sequenced in a study of shared clonotypes between healthy human individuals. Data came from immunoSEQ multiplex PCR; TCRdb stores just in-frame clones and leaves some out. This sample yields roughly 2 million clones, of which around 95% are seen a single time; roughly 0.13% belongs to the top ten. Material for sequencing was naive CD4+ T cells sorted from blood. Subset in this sample: CD45RA+ positively selected. These receptors all stem from a young man in good health.

CDR3 nucleotide sequence: TGTGCCAGTAGTATTGCTCGGGTAGCCAAAAACATTCAGTACTTC. Encoded protein: CASSIARVAKNIQYF. This chain joins TRBV19 and TRBJ2-4; no clear D. The CDR3 runs 15 residues. Germline CDR1 is LNHDA and CDR2 is SQIVND (reference sequence). V gave up 3 bases and J gave up 0 bases, with 9 bases separating them.

This clone was seen a single time. J is TRBJ2-2 and V is TRBV7-3; D call uncertain. Germline values: CDR1 SGHTA, CDR2 FQGTGA. The CDR3 loop spans 13 amino acids. V was cut by 7 bases and J by 2 bases, with 8 bases left in between. DNA for the CDR3: TGTGCCAGCACCCTTTACAACACCGGGGAGCTGTTTTTT. Translation: CASTLYNTGELFF.

A word on this clone: Other DNA sequences within the sample encode an identical CDR3. The genes are TRBV6-1 and TRBJ1-5; D might be TRBD1 (5 bases). Germline V gene sequence: CDR1 MNHNS, CDR2 SASEGT. V was clipped by 0 bases and J by 5 bases, with 8 bases between them. This CDR3 contains 14 residues. CDR3 DNA: TGTGCCAGCAGTGAAGCGGGACGGGATCAGCCCCAGCATTTT. The encoded protein is CASSEAGRDQPQHF.

V gene TRBV6-5 combines with J gene TRBJ2-2, with D perhaps matching TRBD1 (6 bases). CDR1 is MNHEY and CDR2 is SVGAGI in the germline V gene. The CDR3 contains 15 residues. Deletions cut 11 bases from V and 6 bases from J, with 22 bases between. In DNA, the CDR3 is TGTGCCTCAACGGTGGGGACAAAAAAGGCCGGGGAGCTGTTTTTT. Amino acid sequence: CASTVGTKKAGELFF.